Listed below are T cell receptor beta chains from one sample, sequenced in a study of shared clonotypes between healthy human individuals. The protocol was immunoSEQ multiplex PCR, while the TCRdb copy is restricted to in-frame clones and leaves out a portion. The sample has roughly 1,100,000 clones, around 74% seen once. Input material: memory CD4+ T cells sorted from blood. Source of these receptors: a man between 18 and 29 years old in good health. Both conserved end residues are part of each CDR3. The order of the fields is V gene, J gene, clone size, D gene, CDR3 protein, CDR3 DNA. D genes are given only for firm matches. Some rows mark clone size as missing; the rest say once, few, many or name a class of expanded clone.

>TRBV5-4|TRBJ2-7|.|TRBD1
CASSLQGSYEQYF
TGTGCCAGCAGCTTACAGGGGTCCTACGAGCAGTACTTC
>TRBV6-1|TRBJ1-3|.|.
CASSFGNTIYF
TGTGCCAGCAGTTTCGGGAACACCATATATTTT
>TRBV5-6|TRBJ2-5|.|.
CASSYSGTQETQYF
TGTGCCAGCAGCTACTCCGGGACCCAAGAGACCCAGTACTTC
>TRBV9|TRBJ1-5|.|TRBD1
CASSGGQGNQPQHF
TGTGCCAGCAGCGGAGGACAGGGAAATCAGCCCCAGCATTTT
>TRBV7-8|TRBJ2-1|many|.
CASSLAGGPYEQFF
TGTGCCAGCAGCTTAGCGGGGGGGCCCTATGAGCAGTTCTTC
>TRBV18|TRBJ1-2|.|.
CASSPPVDGGGYTF
TGTGCCAGCTCACCACCGGTGGATGGAGGAGGCTACACCTTC
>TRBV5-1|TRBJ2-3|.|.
CASSLAAGPSTDTQYF
TGCGCCAGCAGCTTGGCTGCGGGGCCGAGCACAGATACGCAGTATTTT
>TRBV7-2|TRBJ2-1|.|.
CASSPPGVEQFF
TGTGCCAGCAGCCCCCCCGGGGTTGAGCAGTTCTTC
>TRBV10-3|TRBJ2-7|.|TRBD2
CAIRPFSGSYEQYF
TGTGCCATCAGACCCTTTAGCGGGAGTTACGAGCAGTACTTC
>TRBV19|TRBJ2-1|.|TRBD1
CATKGQPGYNEQFF
TGTGCCACCAAGGGACAGCCTGGCTACAATGAGCAGTTCTTC
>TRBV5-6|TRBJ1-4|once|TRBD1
CASSSAGQGLPRLFF
TGTGCCAGCAGCTCCGCGGGACAGGGTCTGCCCAGACTGTTTTTT
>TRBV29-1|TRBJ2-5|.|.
CSGVTGKETQYF
TGCAGCGGGGTCACAGGGAAAGAGACCCAGTACTTC
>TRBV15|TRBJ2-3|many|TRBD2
CATSRGLAVSTDTQYF
TGTGCCACCAGCAGGGGACTAGCGGTTAGCACAGATACGCAGTATTTT
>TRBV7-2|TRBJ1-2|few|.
CASSLVEDHYGYTF
TGTGCCAGCAGCTTAGTGGAGGACCATTATGGCTACACCTTC
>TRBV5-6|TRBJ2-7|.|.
CASSLVNWDEDF
TGTGCCAGCAGCTTGGTTAACTGGGATGAGGACTTC
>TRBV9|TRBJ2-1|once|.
CASSVGTDLSYNEQFF
TGTGCCAGCAGCGTAGGGACTGACCTCTCCTACAATGAGCAGTTCTTC
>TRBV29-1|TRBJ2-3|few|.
CSAAETTSFTSTDTQYF
TGCAGCGCGGCGGAGACAACCTCCTTTACTAGCACAGATACGCAGTATTTT
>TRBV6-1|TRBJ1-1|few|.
CASLNLIYTAFF
TGTGCCAGCCTGAACTTGATTTACACAGCTTTCTTT
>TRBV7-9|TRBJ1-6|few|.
CASSLEGISPLHF
TGTGCCAGCAGCTTAGAAGGGATTTCACCCCTCCACTTT
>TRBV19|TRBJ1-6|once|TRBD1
CASSGQGGNSPLHF
TGTGCCAGTAGTGGACAGGGAGGAAATTCACCCCTCCACTTT
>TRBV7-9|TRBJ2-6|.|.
CASSLGASFSGANVLTF
TGTGCCAGCAGCTTAGGGGCTTCATTCTCTGGGGCCAACGTCCTGACTTTC
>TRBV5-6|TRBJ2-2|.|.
CASSLVQGRAGELFF
TGTGCCAGCAGCTTGGTTCAGGGAAGGGCCGGGGAGCTGTTTTTT
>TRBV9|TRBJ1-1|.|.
CASSVRLETEAFF
TGTGCCAGCAGCGTACGGCTAGAAACTGAAGCTTTCTTT
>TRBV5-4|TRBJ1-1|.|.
CASSSQGRPNTEAFF
TGTGCCAGCAGCTCCCAGGGACGGCCGAACACTGAAGCTTTCTTT
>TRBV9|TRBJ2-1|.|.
CASSLEGQHYNEQFF
TGTGCCAGCAGCCTTGAAGGACAGCACTACAATGAGCAGTTCTTC
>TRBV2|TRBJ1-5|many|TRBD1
CASGLPRTGNSNQPQHF
TGTGCCAGCGGTCTACCCAGGACAGGGAATAGCAATCAGCCCCAGCATTTT
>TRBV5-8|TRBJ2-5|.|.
CASSLSESQETQYF
TGTGCCAGCAGCTTGTCGGAGAGCCAAGAGACCCAGTACTTC
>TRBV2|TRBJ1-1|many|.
CASSRQLGNTEAFF
TGTGCCAGCAGCAGACAGCTCGGGAACACTGAAGCTTTCTTT
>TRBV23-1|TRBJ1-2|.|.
CASTHRVDGYTF
TGCGCCAGCACCCACAGGGTCGATGGCTACACCTTC
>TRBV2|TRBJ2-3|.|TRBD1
CASSERGLSPTDTQYF
TGTGCCAGCAGTGAAAGGGGGCTTAGCCCCACAGATACGCAGTATTTT
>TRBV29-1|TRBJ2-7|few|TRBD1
CSRKTGASYEQYF
TGCAGCCGTAAAACAGGGGCTTCCTACGAGCAGTACTTC
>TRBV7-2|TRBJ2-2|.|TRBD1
CASRPRGQGPTGELFF
TGTGCCAGCAGGCCTAGAGGACAGGGCCCAACCGGGGAGCTGTTTTTT
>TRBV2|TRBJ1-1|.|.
CASKGEKNTEAFF
TGTGCCAGCAAGGGAGAGAAGAACACTGAAGCTTTCTTT
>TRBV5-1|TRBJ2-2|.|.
CASRFTNGELFF
TGCGCCAGCCGATTTACTAACGGGGAGCTGTTTTTT
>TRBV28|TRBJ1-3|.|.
CASSLSGNTIYF
TGTGCCAGCAGTTTATCAGGAAACACCATATATTTT
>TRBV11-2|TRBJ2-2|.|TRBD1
CASSFYPRDRASTGELFF
TGTGCCAGCAGCTTCTACCCCCGGGACAGGGCGAGTACCGGGGAGCTGTTTTTT
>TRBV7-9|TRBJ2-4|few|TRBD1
CASSLGGQQNIQYF
TGTGCCAGCAGCTTAGGGGGACAGCAAAACATTCAGTACTTC
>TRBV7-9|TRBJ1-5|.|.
CASSLAGSASNQPQHF
TGTGCCAGCAGCTTAGCGGGCTCGGCTAGCAATCAGCCCCAGCATTTT
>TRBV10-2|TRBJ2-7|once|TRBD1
CASRRGTGTSYEQYF
TGCGCCAGCAGGAGAGGGACAGGAACCTCCTACGAGCAGTACTTC
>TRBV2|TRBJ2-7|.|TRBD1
CASSAQGAVYEQYF
TGTGCCAGCAGTGCACAGGGGGCGGTCTACGAGCAGTACTTC
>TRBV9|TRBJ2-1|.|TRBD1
CASSPTGTDFYNEQFF
TGTGCCAGCAGCCCCACCGGGACAGACTTCTACAATGAGCAGTTCTTC
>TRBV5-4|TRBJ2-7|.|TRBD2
CASSFSGSRYEQYF
TGTGCCAGCAGCTTTAGCGGGAGTCGGTACGAGCAGTACTTC
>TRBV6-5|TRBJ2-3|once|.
CASISAVTQYF
TGTGCCAGCATCTCGGCGGTTACGCAGTATTTT
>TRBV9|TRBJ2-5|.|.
CASSPRIAFGETQYF
TGTGCCAGCAGCCCTCGTATAGCGTTCGGGGAGACCCAGTACTTC
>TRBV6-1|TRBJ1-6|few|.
CASSDLPLSAQWNSPLHF
TGTGCCAGCAGTGATCTCCCCCTTTCGGCCCAGTGGAATTCACCCCTCCACTTT
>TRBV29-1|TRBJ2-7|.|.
CSVEGTGTSGEQYF
TGCAGCGTGGAAGGTACCGGGACTTCCGGCGAGCAGTACTTC
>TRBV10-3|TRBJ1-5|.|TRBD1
CAISEGQGSQPQHF
TGTGCCATCAGTGAAGGACAGGGGAGCCAGCCCCAGCATTTT
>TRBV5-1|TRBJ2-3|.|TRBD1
CASSYGQGHNTDTQYF
TGCGCCAGCAGCTACGGACAGGGCCATAACACAGATACGCAGTATTTT
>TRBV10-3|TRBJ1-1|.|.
CAISEMWGAGTEAFF
TGTGCCATCAGTGAGATGTGGGGCGCGGGCACTGAAGCTTTCTTT
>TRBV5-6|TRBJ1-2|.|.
CASSLVSGNYGYTF
TGTGCCAGCAGCTTGGTGTCAGGGAACTATGGCTACACCTTC
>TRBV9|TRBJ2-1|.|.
CASSVQGLGSYNEQFF
TGTGCCAGCAGCGTTCAGGGGCTTGGCTCCTACAATGAGCAGTTCTTC
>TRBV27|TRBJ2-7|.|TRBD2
CASSSRLAGGYEQYF
TGTGCCAGCAGTTCTCGACTAGCGGGGGGCTACGAGCAGTACTTC